These T cell receptor delta chains were read from a single sample in a study of γδ T cells in repeated Plasmodium falciparum infection. TCRdb reanalysed the multiplex PCR reads with CATT. The sample includes around 50,000 delta-chain clones, 1.5% to 2% of them seen just once. Sequencing used gamma-delta T cells from blood. These receptors all stem from a pool of human donors (malaria-infected and uninfected, not separated). The CDR3 runs from the conserved cysteine through the conserved F or W. The D gene is left open where the match is weak. The size entry gives once, few, many or a size class.

TRDJ1 | TRDV1 | TRDD2 | many | CALGEAFPTFTENSGDKLIF | TGTGCTCTTGGGGAGGCGTTTCCTACGTTTACTGAGAACAGTGGGGATAAACTCATCTTT
TRDJ1 | TRDV1 | TRDD3 | many | CALGELARPSYVIPPHWGICPDKLIF | TGTGCTCTTGGGGAACTAGCACGGCCTTCCTACGTGATCCCACCTCACTGGGGGATATGTCCCGATAAACTCATCTTT
TRDJ1 | TRAV38-2/DV8 | TRDD3 | medium-sized | CAYRSALLLFALGDTQDKLIF | TGTGCTTATAGGAGCGCTCTCTTACTTTTCGCTCTGGGGGATACACAGGATAAACTCATCTTT
TRDJ1 | TRDV2 | TRDD3 | many | CACDFLGDTDKLIF | TGTGCCTGTGACTTTCTGGGGGATACCGATAAACTCATCTTT
TRDJ1 | TRDV1 | TRDD3 | many | CALGNQRTLRGLTYYWGIQREYTHKLIF | TGTGCTCTTGGGAACCAACGGACATTACGGGGGCTTACCTATTACTGGGGGATACAAAGAGAGTATACGCATAAACTCATCTTT
TRDJ1 | TRDV1 | TRDD3 | many | CALGELSPVLGLYTDKLIF | TGTGCTCTTGGGGAACTATCCCCCGTACTGGGGTTATACACCGATAAACTCATCTTT
TRDJ1 | TRDV1 | TRDD3 | many | CALGELKLSPYWGILINRYTDKLIF | TGTGCTCTTGGGGAACTAAAACTTTCCCCGTACTGGGGGATATTAATAAATCGGTACACCGATAAACTCATCTTT
TRDJ1 | TRDV2 | TRDD3 | many | CACDMGIRSRYTDKLIF | TGTGCCTGTGACATGGGGATACGTTCTCGGTACACCGATAAACTCATCTTT
TRDJ1 | TRAV38-2/DV8 | . | many | CAYLTPIYDTDKLIF | TGTGCTTACCTCACCCCAATCTACGACACCGATAAACTCATCTTT
TRDJ1 | TRDV1 | TRDD3 | many | CALGELGALASWGIRGSDKLIF | TGTGCTCTTGGGGAACTTGGGGCCTTGGCCTCTTGGGGGATACGGGGGAGCGATAAACTCATCTTT
TRDJ1 | TRDV1 | . | medium-sized | CALGASPHDKLIF | TGTGCTCTTGGGGCATCGCCCCACGATAAACTCATCTTT
TRDJ1 | TRDV1 | TRDD2 | many | CALGELVPPTLPTSLWGLPDKLIF | TGTGCTCTTGGGGAACTAGTTCCCCCGACCCTTCCTACAAGTCTCTGGGGATTGCCGGATAAACTCATCTTT
TRDJ1 | TRDV1 | . | medium-sized | CALGSTYPLGDKLIF | TGTGCTCTTGGGTCCACTTATCCGCTGGGGGATAAACTCATCTTT
TRDJ1 | TRDV1 | . | many | CALGDPSTDKLIF | TGTGCTCTTGGGGACCCTTCCACCGATAAACTCATCTTT
TRDJ1 | TRDV3 | . | medium-sized | CALILSEERYGKLIF | TGTGCCTTAATACTCTCGGAGGAGAGATATGGTAAACTCATCTTT
TRDJ1 | TRDV3 | TRDD3 | medium-sized | CAFCPDWGCWLIF | TGTGCCTTTTGTCCCGACTGGGGATGTTGGCTCATCTTT